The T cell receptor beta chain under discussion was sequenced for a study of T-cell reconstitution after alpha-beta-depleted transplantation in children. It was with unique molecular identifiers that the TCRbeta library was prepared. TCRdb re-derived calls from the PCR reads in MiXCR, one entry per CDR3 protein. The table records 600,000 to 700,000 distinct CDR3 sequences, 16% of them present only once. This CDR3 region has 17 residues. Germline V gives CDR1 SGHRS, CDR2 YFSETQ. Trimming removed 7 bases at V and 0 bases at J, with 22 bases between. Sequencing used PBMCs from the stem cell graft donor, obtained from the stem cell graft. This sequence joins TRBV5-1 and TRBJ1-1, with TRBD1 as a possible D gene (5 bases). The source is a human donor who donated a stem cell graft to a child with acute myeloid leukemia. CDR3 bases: TGCGCCAGCGCTCTAGAATGGGGCGACAGCCTGAACACTGAAGCTTTCTTT. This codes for CASALEWGDSLNTEAFF. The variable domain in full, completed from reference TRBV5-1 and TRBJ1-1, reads KAGVTQTPRYLIKTRGQQVTLSCSPISGHRSVSWYQQTPGQGLQFLFEYFSETQRNKGNFPGRFSGRQFSNSRSEMNVSTLELGDSALYLCASALEWGDSLNTEAFFGQGTRLTVV.